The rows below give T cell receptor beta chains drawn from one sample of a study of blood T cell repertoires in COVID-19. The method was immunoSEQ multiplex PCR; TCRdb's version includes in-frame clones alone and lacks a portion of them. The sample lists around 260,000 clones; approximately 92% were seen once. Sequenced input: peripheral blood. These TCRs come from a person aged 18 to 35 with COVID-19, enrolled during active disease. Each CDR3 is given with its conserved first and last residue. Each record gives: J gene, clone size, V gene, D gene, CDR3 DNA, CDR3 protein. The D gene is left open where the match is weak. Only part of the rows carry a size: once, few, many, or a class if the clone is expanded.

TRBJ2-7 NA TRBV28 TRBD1 TGTGCCAGCAGTTCCCGACAGGGGCGCCGGGAGCAGTACTTC CASSSRQGRREQYF
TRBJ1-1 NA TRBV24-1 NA TGTGCCACCCCGCGGGTGACTGAAGCTTTCTTT CATPRVTEAFF
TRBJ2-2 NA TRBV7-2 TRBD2 TGTGCCAGCAGCTCACTAGCGGGAGAAACGAACACCGGGGAGCTGTTTTTT CASSSLAGETNTGELFF
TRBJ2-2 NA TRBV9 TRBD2 TGTGCCAGCAGCGTAGAAGCGGGAGGGGGGAACACCGGGGAGCTGTTTTTT CASSVEAGGGNTGELFF
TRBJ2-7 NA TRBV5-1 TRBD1 TGCGCCCGCAGCCCGGGGGGGACAGGGGCATACGAGCAGTACTTC CARSPGGTGAYEQYF
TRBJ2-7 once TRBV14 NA TGTGCCAGCAGCCAGCAGGGGATGAGCGAGCAGTACTTC CASSQQGMSEQYF
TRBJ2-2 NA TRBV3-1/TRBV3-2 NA TGTGCCAGCAGACTGATGCGGGTTACCGGGGAGCTGTTTTTT CASRLMRVTGELFF
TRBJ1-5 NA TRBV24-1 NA TGTGCCACCAGCGACTCCGGGTCTCGGGGCAATCAGCCCCAGCATTTT CATSDSGSRGNQPQHF
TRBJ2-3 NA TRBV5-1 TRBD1 TGCGCCAGCAGCTTGGGGACAGGTACTAGCACAGATACGCAGTATTTT CASSLGTGTSTDTQYF
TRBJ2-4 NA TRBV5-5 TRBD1 TGTGCCAGCAGCTTGGCAGGGGGCGAGGGCATTCAGTACTTC CASSLAGGEGIQYF
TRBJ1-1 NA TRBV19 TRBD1 TGTGCCAGTAGTACCGGGACAGGAAACACTGAAGCTTTCTTT CASSTGTGNTEAFF
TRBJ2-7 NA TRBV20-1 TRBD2 TGCAGTGCTAGTGGGGCTAGCGGGGAATTCTACGAGCAGTACTTC CSASGASGEFYEQYF
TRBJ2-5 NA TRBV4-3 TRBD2 TGCGCCAGCAGCCAAGTCATGTTCGGGCGGGAGGAATGGGAGACCCAGTACTTC CASSQVMFGREEWETQYF
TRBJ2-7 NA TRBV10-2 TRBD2 TGCGCCAGCACCCCGGGACTAGCGGCCTCGAGCTCCTACGAGCAGTACTTC CASTPGLAASSSYEQYF
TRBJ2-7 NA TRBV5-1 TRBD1 TGCGCCAGCAGCTTGGCGGGACAGCTCACTTACGAGCAGTACTTC CASSLAGQLTYEQYF
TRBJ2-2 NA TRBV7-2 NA TGTGCCAGCAGCTTAGGGTGGGGGCTCGACACCGGGGAGCTGTTTTTT CASSLGWGLDTGELFF
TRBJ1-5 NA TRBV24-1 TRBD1 TGTGCCACCAGTCGGGGCGGGACAGGGGGTGACCAGCCCCAGCATTTT CATSRGGTGGDQPQHF
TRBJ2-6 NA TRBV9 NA TGTGCCAGCAGCGTCCCTCTTGCGGCTGGGGCCAACGTCCTGACTTTC CASSVPLAAGANVLTF
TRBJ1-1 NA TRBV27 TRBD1 TGTGCCAGCAGTTTTAGGACAGGGGGTATGAACACTGAAGCTTTCTTT CASSFRTGGMNTEAFF
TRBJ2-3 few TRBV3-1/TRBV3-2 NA TGTGCCAGCAGCCAAGAGCTGAGAAGCACAGATACGCAGTATTTT CASSQELRSTDTQYF
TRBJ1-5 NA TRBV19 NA TGTGCCAGTAGCCTGGTTGGGCCAGGGATCAATCAGCCCCAGCATTTT CASSLVGPGINQPQHF
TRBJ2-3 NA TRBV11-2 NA TGTGCCAGCAGCTTAGTCCCAGTGACAGATACGCAGTATTTT CASSLVPVTDTQYF
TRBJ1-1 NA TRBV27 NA TGTGCCAGCAGTTTAAACAGGAACACTGAAGCTTTCTTT CASSLNRNTEAFF
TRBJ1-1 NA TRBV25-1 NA TGTGCCAGCAGCGAAACAGGAATGGGGACTGAAGCTTTCTTT CASSETGMGTEAFF
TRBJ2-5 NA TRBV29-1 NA TGCAGCGTTGAAGGAGGGGGAGAGACCCAGTACTTC CSVEGGGETQYF
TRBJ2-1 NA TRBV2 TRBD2 TGTGCCAGCAAGGGGGCTAGCGGGAGTGGGCCCTCCTACAATGAGCAGTTCTTC CASKGASGSGPSYNEQFF
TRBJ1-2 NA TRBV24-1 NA TGTGCCACCAGTGGGGGCAGAACTCTTGGGTTCTATGGCTACACCTTC CATSGGRTLGFYGYTF
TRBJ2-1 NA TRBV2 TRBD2 TGTGCCAGCAGCGATCCCGGGACTAGCGGGAGTCAGGCAAGTGAGCAGTTCTTC CASSDPGTSGSQASEQFF
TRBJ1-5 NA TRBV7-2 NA TGTGCCAGCAGCTTACGGGGGGGTTGGGGCAATCAGCCCCAGCATTTT CASSLRGGWGNQPQHF
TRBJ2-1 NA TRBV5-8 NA TGTGCCAGCAGCCCACATAGCGCTTCCAATGAGCAGTTCTTC CASSPHSASNEQFF
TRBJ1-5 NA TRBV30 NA TGTGCCTGGAGTCCGGGCAGGGGAAATCAGCCCCAGCATTTT CAWSPGRGNQPQHF
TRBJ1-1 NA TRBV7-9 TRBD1 TGTGCCAGCAGCTCCTGGACAGGGGGCAACACTGAAGCTTTCTTT CASSSWTGGNTEAFF
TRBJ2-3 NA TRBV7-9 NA TGTGCCAGCAGCTTAGAAGGGAGTGTGACAGATACGCAGTATTTT CASSLEGSVTDTQYF
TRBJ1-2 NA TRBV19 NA TGTGCCAGTAGTATACTCCAGGGTTTCGGATACACCTTC CASSILQGFGYTF
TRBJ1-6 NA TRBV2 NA TGTGCCAGCAGGGCAGTCAGCTCCTATAATTCACCCCTCCACTTT CASRAVSSYNSPLHF
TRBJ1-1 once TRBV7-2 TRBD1 TGTGCCAGCGGCTTTGGGACAGTGGGCACTGAAGCTTTCTTT CASGFGTVGTEAFF
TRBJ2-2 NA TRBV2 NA TGTGCCAGCAAATCCGGGTCGACCGGGGAGCTGTTTTTT CASKSGSTGELFF
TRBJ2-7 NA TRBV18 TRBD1 TGTGCCAGCTCACCTAGGGGGCCCGAGCAGTACTTC CASSPRGPEQYF
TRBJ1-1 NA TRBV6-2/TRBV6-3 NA TGTGCCAGCAGTTTTAGGAACACTGAAGCTTTCTTT CASSFRNTEAFF
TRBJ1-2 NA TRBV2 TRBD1 TGTGCCAGCAGTGGACAGGGGGGCGACTATGGCTACACCTTC CASSGQGGDYGYTF
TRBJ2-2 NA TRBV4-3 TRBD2 TGCGCCAGCAGTTGGGGACTAGCAGCCGGGGAGCTGTTTTTT CASSWGLAAGELFF
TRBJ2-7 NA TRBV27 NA TGTGCCAGCAGTTATGAGGGGGGGAGCGAGCAGTACTTC CASSYEGGSEQYF
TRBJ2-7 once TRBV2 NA TGTGCCAGCAGTGAAGCCGGCCCAACGGGAGTATACGAGCAGTACTTC CASSEAGPTGVYEQYF
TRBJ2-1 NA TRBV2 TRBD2 TGTGCCAGCTCGCCCGGGAGGGGTTTGGGTGAGCAGTTCTTC CASSPGRGLGEQFF
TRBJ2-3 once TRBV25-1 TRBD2 TGTGCCAGCAGTGAACTAGCGGGAGACACAGATACGCAGTATTTT CASSELAGDTDTQYF
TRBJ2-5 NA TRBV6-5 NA TGTGCGAGCAGGTTCAGGGTGGGAGAGACCCAGTACTTC CASRFRVGETQYF
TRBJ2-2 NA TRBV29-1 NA TGCAGCGTTGAGGCAGGGAAAACCGGGGAGCTGTTTTTT CSVEAGKTGELFF
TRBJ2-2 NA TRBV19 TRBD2 TGTGCCAGTAGTATAGGGGGAGGGGCCGGGGAGCTGTTTTTT CASSIGGGAGELFF
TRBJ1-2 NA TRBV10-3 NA TGTGCCATCAGTGAGTCCCAGGGGAGCAGCGGCTACACCTTC CAISESQGSSGYTF
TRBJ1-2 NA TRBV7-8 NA TGTGCCAGCAGCTCCCCCGGGTATGGCTACACCTTC CASSSPGYGYTF
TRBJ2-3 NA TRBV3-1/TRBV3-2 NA TGTGCCAGCAGCCTCACACCCACAGATACGCAGTATTTT CASSLTPTDTQYF
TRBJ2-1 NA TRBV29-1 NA TGCAGCGTTGAGAGGTTAAACAATGAGCAGTTCTTC CSVERLNNEQFF
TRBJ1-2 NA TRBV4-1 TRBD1 TGCGCCAGCAGCGCGGGACAGGGGGATTGGTATGGCTACACCTTC CASSAGQGDWYGYTF